This TCR beta chain was captured in a study of blood T cell repertoires in COVID-19. Study as a whole: The United States, Italy and Spain supplied acute and convalescent COVID-19 samples. T cells, B-cell-depleted T cells, or PBMCs supplied cDNA or gDNA.

Original processing methods: It was from reference gene primer amplification that nucleated cell counts were estimated. TCRdb keeps only in-frame clones here, not all; method: immunoSEQ multiplex PCR. Clone size and V and J calls were adopted from that table, with D and trimming inferred from the DNA. The sample has about 94,000 clones; approximately 84% are singletons. There are 15 residues in the CDR3. Trimming removed 2 bases from V and 2 bases from J, with 12 bases in between. CDR1 is MNHEY, CDR2 SVGEGT, per germline. The source material was peripheral blood. The V gene is TRBV6-2 or TRBV6-3, the J gene TRBJ1-1; TRBD1 might be the D (5 bases). The sequence was obtained from a man in his sixties with acute or convalescent COVID-19. CDR3 DNA: TGTGCCAGCAGTTACGCTAACAGGATTAACACTGAAGCTTTCTTT. This codes for CASSYANRINTEAFF.